The 8 T cell receptor beta chains below were found in one sample sequenced in a study of blood T cells in healthy people across ages. Using a J-beta primer mix together with a sample-barcoded 5' primer, a second PCR was run for roughly 7 to 11 cycles. In TCRdb, the 5' RACE reads were re-called with MiXCR into one record per CDR3 protein. Here the sample spans about 320,000 distinct CDR3 sequences, 25% to 30% being singletons. The material sequenced was blood. The receptors shown here come from an older woman in good health.

The chain has TRBV12-3 or TRBV12-4 and TRBJ1-5; 9 positions agree with TRBD1. Unmatched junction bases numbered 4, after V lost 3 bases and J lost 4 bases. The CDR3 totals 15 residues. The DNA for the CDR3 is TGTGCCAGCAGTTTCCGACAGGGGGGTAATCAGCCCCAGCATTTT. Translated: CASSFRQGGNQPQHF.

For the CDR3, the DNA is TGTGCCAGCAGTTTGACAGTCGAGCAGTTCTTC. Amino acids: CASSLTVEQFF. The chain has TRBV28 and TRBJ2-1; a possible D gene is TRBD1 (5 bases). Germline CDR1 MDHEN, CDR2 SYDVKM. Trimming took 3 bases from V and 10 from J, leaving 7 bases between them. CDR3 length: 11 amino acids.

This clonotype has just a few counts. This chain connects TRBV5-1 to TRBJ2-5; 7 nucleotides match TRBD2. CDR1 SGHRS and CDR2 YFSETQ come from the germline V gene. V was clipped by 2 bases and J by 5 bases; unmatched bases: 9. This CDR3 has 15 amino acids. CDR3 DNA: TGCGCCAGCAGCTTCTCCGCGGGAGCGGGGGAGACCCAGTACTTC. This codes for CASSFSAGAGETQYF.

This clonotype appeared a few times. This chain links TRBV20-1 with TRBJ2-5; D perhaps matches TRBD2 (5 bases). V lost 5 bases, J lost 1 base, and 5 bases lay in between. The CDR3 runs 11 residues. Germline loops: CDR1 DFQATT, CDR2 SNEGSKA (reference sequence). CDR3 nucleotides: TGCAGTGCTCGGGGCCAAGAGACCCAGTACTTC. Its protein product is CSARGQETQYF.

This clonotype was detected a few times. This rearrangement joins TRBV27 to TRBJ1-5, with 11 positions matching TRBD1. From germline, CDR1 is MNHEY and CDR2 SMNVEV (reference sequence). The V segment lost 4 bases and the J segment 0 bases; nucleotides outside the gene matches: 8. CDR3 length: 18 residues. CDR3 loop: CASSSGQGVSYSNQPQHF. CDR3 coding DNA: TGTGCCAGCAGTTCGGGACAGGGGGTATCCTATAGCAATCAGCCCCAGCATTTT.

Comment on this clonotype: A much larger clone differs by one base, so this may be a read error. This chain uses TRBV7-3 with TRBJ2-2, with D unclear. Trimming left V 2 bases short and J 4 bases short, with 14 bases between. The CDR3 is 16 residues long. CDR1 and CDR2 (germline): SGHTA, FQGTGA. The CDR3 spells CASSLGPPRSTGELFF. The CDR3 DNA sequence: TGTGCCAGCAGCTTAGGTCCCCCCCGGAGCACCGGGGAGCTGTTTTTT.

This rearrangement joins TRBV5-1 to TRBJ1-1, with TRBD1 as a possible D gene (5 bases). The CDR3 loop spans 18 amino acids. V was pared by 2 bases and J by 1 base, with 21 bases between. Looked up from germline, CDR1 is SGHRS and CDR2 is YFSETQ. In DNA, the CDR3 is TGCGCCAGCAGCTTAGGTTTCGGGGGAGAGGCGGAGAACACTGAAGCTTTCTTT. It codes for CASSLGFGGEAENTEAFF.

The rearrangement joins TRBV5-5 to TRBJ2-5; D call uncertain. Per the germline V gene, CDR1 is SGHKS and CDR2 is YYEKEE (reference sequence). Trimming stripped 0 bases from V and 7 bases from J, with 10 bases between. This CDR3 region has 13 residues. For the CDR3, the DNA is TGTGCCAGCAGCTTGGACCCCTCGTCGACCCAGTACTTC. Its protein is CASSLDPSSTQYF. The variable domain in full, with the rest retrieved from reference TRBV5-5 and TRBJ2-5, is DAGVTQSPTHLIKTRGQQVTLRCSPISGHKSVSWYQQVLGQGPQFIFQYYEKEERGRGNFPDRFSARQFPNYSSELNVNALLLGDSALYLCASSLDPSSTQYFGPGTRLLVL.